This record looks at one T cell receptor (beta chain) sequence and its context. The antigen is not known. Trimming cost V 0 bases and J 3 bases, with 13 bases left between them. This CDR3 comprises 15 residues. Germline CDR1 and CDR2: SGHRS and YFSETQ. Researchers ran the PCR with 60 Vbeta and 13 Jbeta primers. Sequencing was performed with immunoSEQ multiplex PCR; in TCRdb, only in-frame clones are kept and a portion is missing. In the table there are about 140,000 clones, roughly two thirds of which are singletons. This specimen comes from a study of cytomegalovirus exposure and HLA in healthy donors. Study outcomes and limitations: Later analysis associated a missense DCLRE1C variant with TCR beta V- and J-gene trimming.

The TCR originated in a woman aged 40 to 55 in good health and CMV-seronegative. Specimen: PBMCs. The genes are TRBV5-1 and TRBJ2-7, with a tentative D call TRBD1 (6 bases). CDR3 sequence: CASSLATGQSYEQYF. The CDR3 DNA reads TGCGCCAGCAGCTTGGCTACCGGACAGAGCTACGAGCAGTACTTC.